This TCR beta chain was recovered during a study of early T cells in non-severe SARS-CoV-2 infection. Study outcomes and limitations: VDJdb matching, biased toward anti-spike CD8 responses, missed private and CD4 specificities.

CDR1 MNHNS and CDR2 SASEGT come from the germline V gene. This CDR3 spans 15 amino acids. This clonotype was detected ten times or more. Antigen specificity is unknown. Each CDR3 protein is one row after TCRdb ran MiXCR on the 5' RACE reads. Of around 68,000 distinct CDR3 sequences in the sample, approximately 6.1% were seen once. This rearrangement joins TRBV6-1 to TRBJ1-1; a weak D match, TRBD1 (6 bases). Material: whole blood, obtained at baseline. The TCR originated in an adult who was a healthcare worker with PCR-confirmed SARS-CoV-2 infection or an uninfected control (not recorded which). CDR3 sequence reads: CATHPLGGRATEAFF. The CDR3 DNA follows: TGTGCTACCCACCCTTTGGGGGGGCGGGCGACTGAAGCTTTCTTT.